This T cell receptor beta chain originates from a study of blood T cell repertoires in COVID-19. Study at large: PBMCs, B-cell-depleted T cells, or T cells provided the cDNA or gDNA that made up the material.

Authors' methods: Cell counts per sample came from amplifying reference gene primers. Repertoires were generated with immunoSEQ multiplex PCR, while TCRdb's copy carries only in-frame clones and drops some. Clone size and the V and J calls come from that table; the DNA yielded D and trimming. The table shows over 250,000 clones, with about nine tenths occurring only once. Cohorts were assigned according to the clinical history that participants reported. Two consecutive negative NP/OP PCR tests, clearance, or resolved symptoms defined Cohort 3 recovery. Trimming pared 1 base from V and 2 bases from J, leaving 8 bases between. Germline lookup yields CDR1 SGHAT and CDR2 FQNNGV. The CDR3 length is 14 residues.

This chain connects TRBV11-2 to TRBJ2-5, with D unresolved. The clonotype was recovered from a woman in her late teens or twenties who had recovered from COVID-19. Sequenced: PBMCs or T cells enriched from blood (not recorded which). Here the CDR3 reads CASSLGVRQETQYF. The CDR3 coding sequence is TGTGCCAGCAGCTTAGGGGTCAGGCAAGAGACCCAGTACTTC.